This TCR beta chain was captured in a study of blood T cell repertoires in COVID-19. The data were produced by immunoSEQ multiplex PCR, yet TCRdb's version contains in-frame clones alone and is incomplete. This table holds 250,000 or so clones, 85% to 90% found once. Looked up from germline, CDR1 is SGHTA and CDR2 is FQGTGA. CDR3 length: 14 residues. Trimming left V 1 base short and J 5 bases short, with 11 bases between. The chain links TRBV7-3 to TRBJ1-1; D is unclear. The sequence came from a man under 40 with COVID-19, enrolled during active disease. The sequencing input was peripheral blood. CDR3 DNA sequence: TGTGCCAGCAGCTTAAGCCCCCGAGGGACTGAAGCTTTCTTT. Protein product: CASSLSPRGTEAFF.